This entry lists 17 T cell receptor beta chains sequenced from one sample in a study of blood T cell repertoires in COVID-19. The protocol was immunoSEQ multiplex PCR, while the TCRdb copy is restricted to in-frame clones and leaves out a portion. The sample consists of about half a million clones, approximately 85% of them appearing once. What was sequenced was peripheral blood. Source of these receptors: a human donor in a cohort sampled during active COVID-19.

The V call is TRBV4-3, the J call TRBJ1-2; 7 nucleotides agree with TRBD1. V dropped 1 base and J dropped 12; count of bases not matched to a gene: 11. Germline loops: CDR1 LGHNA, CDR2 YSLEER. The CDR3 consists of 14 residues. The CDR3 DNA sequence: TGCGCCAGCAGCCAAGTTATTAGACAGGGTACTAACACCTTC. Translating gives CASSQVIRQGTNTF.

The chain links TRBV7-2 to TRBJ2-4; D uncertain. CDR1 is SGHTA, CDR2 FQGNSA, per germline. With 5 bases removed from V and 15 bases from J, the gap between germline ends came to 20 bases. This CDR3 region has 13 residues. Here the CDR3 reads CASSVDDTPFRYF. The CDR3 bases are TGTGCCAGCAGCGTAGATGACACCCCTTTTCGGTACTTC.

This clone was recorded once. CDR3 in DNA: TGTGCCAGCAGTTTCCGTAAGAACACTGAAGCTTTCTTT. Protein product: CASSFRKNTEAFF. The chain is built from TRBV27 and TRBJ1-1; D is uncertain. This CDR3 is built from 13 residues. Germline V CDR1 and CDR2: MNHEY, SMNVEV (reference sequence). The ends were cut back, 3 bases at V and 1 base at J, with 6 bases in the middle.

The V gene is TRBV27, the J gene TRBJ2-1; 14 nucleotides line up with TRBD2. The length of the CDR3 is 19 residues. Per the germline V gene, CDR1 is MNHEY and CDR2 is SMNVEV (reference sequence). V lost 3 bases to trimming and J lost 2 bases; unmatched junction nucleotides: 9. The CDR3 loop is CASSFSGLAGVGTYNEQFF. CDR3 bases: TGTGCCAGCAGTTTTTCGGGACTAGCGGGAGTGGGGACCTACAATGAGCAGTTCTTC.

J is TRBJ1-2 and V is TRBV5-6, with TRBD1 identical over 8 bases. Germline trimming cut 0 bases from V and 8 bases from J; bases unmatched to any gene: 12. Germline values: CDR1 SGHDT, CDR2 YYEEEE. This CDR3 region has 16 residues. CDR3 residues: CASSLGRQGRSGGYTF. For the CDR3, the DNA is TGTGCCAGCAGCTTGGGGCGACAGGGGCGCAGCGGGGGCTACACCTTC.

The rearrangement links TRBV3-1 (or the pseudogene TRBV3-2) to TRBJ2-1, with 10 bases fitting TRBD2. The germline CDR1 and CDR2 sequences are LGHDT and YNNKEL (reference sequence). This CDR3 is built from 15 residues. V gave up 2 bases and J gave up 3 bases; unmatched junction bases: 1. CDR3 nucleotides: TGTGCCAGCAGCCAAAGCGGGAGGGGCTACAATGAGCAGTTCTTC. Protein product: CASSQSGRGYNEQFF.

The J gene is TRBJ2-5, the V gene TRBV6-5, with D uncertain. Trimming took 5 bases from V and 5 from J, leaving 12 bases between them. Germline assignment: CDR1 MNHEY and CDR2 SVGAGI. There are 13 residues in the CDR3. The CDR3 DNA reads as TGTGCCAGCAGTCTCCTAAGATTGGAGACCCAGTACTTC. Protein sequence: CASSLLRLETQYF.

In this sample, this clone turned up a few times. The chain carries TRBV10-2 and TRBJ1-5; D possibly corresponds to TRBD1 (5 bases). Trimming left V 0 bases short and J 4 bases short, with 10 bases between. Germline V gene lookup returns CDR1 WSHSY and CDR2 SAAADI. The CDR3 consists of 15 residues. The DNA for the CDR3 is TGCGCCAGCAGTGAGTCAGGACACAGGAATCAGCCCCAGCATTTT. Amino acid sequence: CASSESGHRNQPQHF.

This clone was recorded a few times. At the DNA level, this CDR3 is encoded by other sequences in the same sample as well. The chain is built from TRBV4-2 and TRBJ2-7; 10 nucleotides line up with TRBD2. This CDR3 spans 14 amino acids. Germline lookup yields CDR1 LGHNA and CDR2 YNFKEQ. After removal of 4 bases from V and 3 bases from J, the junction contained 3 bases not matched to a gene. Written as DNA, the CDR3 is TGTGCCAGCAGCCCGGGACTAGCGAGCTACGAGCAGTACTTC. As protein: CASSPGLASYEQYF.

The V gene is TRBV10-3, the J gene TRBJ2-1; 7 bases line up with TRBD2. J gave up 1 base and V 0 bases, and 6 bases lay outside the gene matches. Germline V gene data show CDR1 as ENHRY and CDR2 as SYGVKD. The CDR3 extends over 17 amino acids. The CDR3, as DNA: TGTGCCATCAGTGAGTCCCCGGGTAGCGGGTCCTACAATGAGCAGTTCTTC. It is translated as CAISESPGSGSYNEQFF.

The V and J genes are TRBV28 and TRBJ1-2; unclear D gene. Germline V lookup: CDR1 MDHEN, CDR2 SYDVKM. Trimming removed 7 bases at V and 0 bases at J, with 18 bases between. CDR3 length equals 16 residues. This CDR3 is CASNTKGKGANYGYTF. CDR3 nucleotide sequence: TGTGCCAGCAACACCAAAGGGAAGGGAGCTAACTATGGCTACACCTTC.

The chain is built from TRBV5-6 and TRBJ2-5, with 9 positions matching TRBD2. The V gene's germline CDR1 is SGHDT and CDR2 YYEEEE. Losses at the gene ends were 0 bases for V and 2 bases for J; bases not matched to a gene: 8. The CDR3 sequence is 17 residues long. CDR3 sequence reads: CASSLGGLAGGQETQYF. The CDR3 nucleotides are TGTGCCAGCAGCTTGGGGGGACTAGCCGGAGGACAAGAGACCCAGTACTTC. Full variable domain (missing parts from reference TRBV5-6 and TRBJ2-5): DAGVTQSPTHLIKTRGQQVTLRCSPKSGHDTVSWYQQALGQGPQFIFQYYEEEERQRGNFPDRFSGHQFPNYSSELNVNALLLGDSALYLCASSLGGLAGGQETQYFGPGTRLLVL.

V usage is TRBV3-1 (or the pseudogene TRBV3-2) and J usage is TRBJ1-2, with 7 nucleotides matching TRBD1. Trimming cost V 3 bases and J 5 bases; bases outside gene matches: 21. The germline V gene encodes CDR1 LGHDT and CDR2 YNNKEL (reference sequence). CDR3 length: 19 amino acids. Here the CDR3 reads CASSHPHWGRGARHYGYTF. CDR3 DNA sequence: TGTGCCAGCAGCCATCCTCACTGGGGCAGGGGGGCTAGGCATTATGGCTACACCTTC.

In this sample, this clone turned up a few times. This chain connects TRBV28 to TRBJ1-1, with D hard to call. V was trimmed by 4 bases and J by 4 bases, leaving 10 bases between them. In germline, CDR1 is MDHEN, CDR2 SYDVKM. There are 13 residues in the CDR3. The CDR3 DNA reads as TGTGCCAGCAGTTCCCTCGCCAGCACTGAAGCTTTCTTT. Translating gives CASSSLASTEAFF.

This chain joins TRBV7-2 and TRBJ1-2; tentatively, D is TRBD1 (5 bases). V was cut by 1 base and J by 4 bases, with 10 bases left in between. The CDR3 contains 14 residues. Germline lookup yields CDR1 SGHTA and CDR2 FQGNSA. The CDR3 bases are TGTGCCAGCAGCTTAGGGCGGGACCTCTATGGCTACACCTTC. Encoded protein: CASSLGRDLYGYTF.

There are a few counts of this clone. The V call is TRBV5-1, the J call TRBJ2-7; 9 bases fit TRBD2. The junction had 7 bases not matched to a gene; V was cut back by 4 bases and J by 5 bases. Germline V gene sequence: CDR1 SGHRS, CDR2 YFSETQ. The CDR3 contains 14 residues. The DNA of the CDR3 is TGCGCCAGCAGCCTTGGGACTAGCCTCCACGAGCAGTACTTC. It is translated as CASSLGTSLHEQYF.

The rearrangement uses TRBV7-3 and TRBJ2-1; 15 bases fit TRBD2. Unmatched junction bases numbered 6, after V lost 6 bases and J lost 6 bases. This CDR3 spans 16 amino acids. The germline gives CDR1 SGHTA, CDR2 FQGTGA. The CDR3 protein is CASSPGLAGGGNEQFF. CDR3 bases: TGTGCCAGCAGTCCCGGACTAGCGGGAGGGGGCAATGAGCAGTTCTTC.